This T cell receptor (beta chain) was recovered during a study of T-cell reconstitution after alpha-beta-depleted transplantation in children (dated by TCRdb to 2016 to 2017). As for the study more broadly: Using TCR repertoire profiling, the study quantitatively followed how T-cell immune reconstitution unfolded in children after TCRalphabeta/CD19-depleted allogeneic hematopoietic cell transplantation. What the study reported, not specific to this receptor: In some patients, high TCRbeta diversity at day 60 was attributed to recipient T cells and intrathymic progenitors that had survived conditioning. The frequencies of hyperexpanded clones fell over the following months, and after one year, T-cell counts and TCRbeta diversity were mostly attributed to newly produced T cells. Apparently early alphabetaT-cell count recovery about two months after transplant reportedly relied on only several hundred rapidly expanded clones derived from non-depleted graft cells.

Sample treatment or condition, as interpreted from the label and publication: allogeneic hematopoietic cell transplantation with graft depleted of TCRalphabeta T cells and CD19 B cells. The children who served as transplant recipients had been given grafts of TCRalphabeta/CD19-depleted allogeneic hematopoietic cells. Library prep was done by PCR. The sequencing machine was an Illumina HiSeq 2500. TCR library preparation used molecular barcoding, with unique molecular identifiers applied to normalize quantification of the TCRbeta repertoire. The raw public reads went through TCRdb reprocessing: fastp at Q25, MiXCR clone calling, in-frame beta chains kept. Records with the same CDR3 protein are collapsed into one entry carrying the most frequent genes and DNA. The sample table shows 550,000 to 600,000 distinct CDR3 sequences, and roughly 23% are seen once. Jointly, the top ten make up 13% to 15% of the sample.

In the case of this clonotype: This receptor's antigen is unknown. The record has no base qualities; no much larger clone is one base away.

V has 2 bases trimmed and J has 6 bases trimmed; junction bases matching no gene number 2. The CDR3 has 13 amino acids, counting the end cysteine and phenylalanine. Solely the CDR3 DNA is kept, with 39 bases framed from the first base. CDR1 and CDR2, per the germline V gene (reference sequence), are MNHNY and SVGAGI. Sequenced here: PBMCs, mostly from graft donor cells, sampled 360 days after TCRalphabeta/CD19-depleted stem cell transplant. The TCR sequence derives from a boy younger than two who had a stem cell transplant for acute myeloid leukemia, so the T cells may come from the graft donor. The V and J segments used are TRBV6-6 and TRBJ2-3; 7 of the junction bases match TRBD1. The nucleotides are TGTGCCAGCAGTTACCGCAGGGGGGATACGCAGTATTTT. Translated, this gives CASSYRRGDTQYF.